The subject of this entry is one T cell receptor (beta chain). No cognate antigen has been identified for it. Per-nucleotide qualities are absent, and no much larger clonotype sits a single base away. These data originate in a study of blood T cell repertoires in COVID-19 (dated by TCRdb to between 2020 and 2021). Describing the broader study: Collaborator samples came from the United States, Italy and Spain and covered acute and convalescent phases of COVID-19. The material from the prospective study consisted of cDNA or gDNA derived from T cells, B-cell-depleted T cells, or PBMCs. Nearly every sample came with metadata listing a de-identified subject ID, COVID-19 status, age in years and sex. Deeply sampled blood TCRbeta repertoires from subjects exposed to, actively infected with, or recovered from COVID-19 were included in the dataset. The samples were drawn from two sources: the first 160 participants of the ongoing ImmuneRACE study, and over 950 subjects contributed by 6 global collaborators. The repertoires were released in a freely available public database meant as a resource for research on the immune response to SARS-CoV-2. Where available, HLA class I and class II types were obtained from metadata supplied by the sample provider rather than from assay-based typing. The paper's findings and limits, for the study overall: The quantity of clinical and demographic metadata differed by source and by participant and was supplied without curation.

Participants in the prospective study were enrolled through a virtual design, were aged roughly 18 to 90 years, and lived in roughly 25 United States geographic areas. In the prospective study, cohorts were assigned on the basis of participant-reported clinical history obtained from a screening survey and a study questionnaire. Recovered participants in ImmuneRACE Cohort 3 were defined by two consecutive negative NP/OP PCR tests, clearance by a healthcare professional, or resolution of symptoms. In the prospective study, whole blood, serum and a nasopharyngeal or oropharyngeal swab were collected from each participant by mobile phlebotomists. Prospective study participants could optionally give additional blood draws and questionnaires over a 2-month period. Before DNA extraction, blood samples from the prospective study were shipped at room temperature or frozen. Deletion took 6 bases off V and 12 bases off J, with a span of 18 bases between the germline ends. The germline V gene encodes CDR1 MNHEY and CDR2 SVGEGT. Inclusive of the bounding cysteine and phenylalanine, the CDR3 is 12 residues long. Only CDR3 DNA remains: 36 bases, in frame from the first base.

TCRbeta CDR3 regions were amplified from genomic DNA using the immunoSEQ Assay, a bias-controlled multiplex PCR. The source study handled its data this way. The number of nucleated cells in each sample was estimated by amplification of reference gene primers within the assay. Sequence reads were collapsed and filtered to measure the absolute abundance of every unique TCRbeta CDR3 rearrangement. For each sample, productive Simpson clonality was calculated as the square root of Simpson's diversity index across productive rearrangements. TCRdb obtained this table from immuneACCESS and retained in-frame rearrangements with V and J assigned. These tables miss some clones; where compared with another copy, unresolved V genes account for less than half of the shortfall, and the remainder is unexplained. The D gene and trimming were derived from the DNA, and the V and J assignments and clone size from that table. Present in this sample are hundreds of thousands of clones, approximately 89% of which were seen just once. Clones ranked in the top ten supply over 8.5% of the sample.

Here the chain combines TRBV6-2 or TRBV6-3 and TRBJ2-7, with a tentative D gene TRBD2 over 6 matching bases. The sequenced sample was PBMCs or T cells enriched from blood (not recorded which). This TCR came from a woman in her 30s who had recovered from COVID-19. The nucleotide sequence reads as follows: TGTGCCAGCAGCCTCCGAGGGCGGGGACCGTACTTC. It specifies CASSLRGRGPYF.